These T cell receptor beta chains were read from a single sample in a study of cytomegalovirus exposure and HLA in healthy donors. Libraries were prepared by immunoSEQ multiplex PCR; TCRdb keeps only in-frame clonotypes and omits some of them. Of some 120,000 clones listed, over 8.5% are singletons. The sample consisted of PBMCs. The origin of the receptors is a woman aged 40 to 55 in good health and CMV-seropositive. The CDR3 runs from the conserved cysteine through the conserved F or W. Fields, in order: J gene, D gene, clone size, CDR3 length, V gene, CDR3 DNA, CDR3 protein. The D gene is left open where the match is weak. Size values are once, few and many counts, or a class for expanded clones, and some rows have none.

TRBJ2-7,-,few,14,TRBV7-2,TGTGCCAGCAGCTTAATGGGGCAGCACCTCGAGCAGTACTTC,CASSLMGQHLEQYF
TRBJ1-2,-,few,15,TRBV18,TGTGCCAGCTCACCACTCCGGGAACCTTCGAGAGGCTACACCTTC,CASSPLREPSRGYTF
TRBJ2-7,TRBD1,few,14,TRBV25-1,TGTGCCAGCAGCCCCGGGACAGCGAACTACGAGCAGTACTTC,CASSPGTANYEQYF
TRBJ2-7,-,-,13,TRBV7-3,TGTGCCAGCAGCCAGGACTGGTCCTACGAGCAGTACTTC,CASSQDWSYEQYF
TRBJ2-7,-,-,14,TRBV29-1,TGCAGCGTTGAACGAGGGGGGGGCTCCTACGAGCAGTACTTC,CSVERGGGSYEQYF
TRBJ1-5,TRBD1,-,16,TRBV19,TGTGCCAGTACGGGGACAGGGCCTTTGGATATACGGCCCCAGCATTTT,CASTGTGPLDIRPQHF
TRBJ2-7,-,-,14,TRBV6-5,TGTGCCAGCAGCCTTAGACAGGCCTCCTACGAGCAGTACTTC,CASSLRQASYEQYF
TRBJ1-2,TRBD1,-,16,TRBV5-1,TGCGCCAGCAGTGACGGGACAGCCAAGGGTATCTATGGCTACACCTTC,CASSDGTAKGIYGYTF
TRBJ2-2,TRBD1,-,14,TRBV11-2,TGTGCCAGCAGCTTCCCAGGGGGACGGGGGGAGCTGTTTTTT,CASSFPGGRGELFF
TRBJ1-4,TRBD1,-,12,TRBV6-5,TGTGCCAGCAGGGGGACAGCCGAAAAACTGTTTTTT,CASRGTAEKLFF
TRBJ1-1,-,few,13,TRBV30,TGTGCCTGGAGTGTACAGGGAATCACTGAAGCTTTCTTT,CAWSVQGITEAFF
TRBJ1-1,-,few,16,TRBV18,TGTGCCAGCTCACCAACCACCTCCAGATTGAACACTGAAGCTTTCTTT,CASSPTTSRLNTEAFF
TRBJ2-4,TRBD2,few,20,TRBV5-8,TGTGCCAGCAGCGGGCGGGACTCTGCTCAAGCGGGGAGCGCCAAAAACATTCAGTACTTC,CASSGRDSAQAGSAKNIQYF
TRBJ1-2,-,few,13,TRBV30,TGTGCCTGGAGTGCCGGGGAAAACTATGGCTACACCTTC,CAWSAGENYGYTF
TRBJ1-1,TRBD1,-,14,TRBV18,TGTGCCAGCTCCCCCGGACAGGGCGAAAGTGAAGCTTTCTTT,CASSPGQGESEAFF
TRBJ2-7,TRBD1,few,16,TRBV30,TGTGCCTGGACCCGTGGGACAGGGGTGACCTCCTACGAGCAGTACTTC,CAWTRGTGVTSYEQYF
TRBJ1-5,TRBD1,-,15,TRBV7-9,TGTGCCAGCAGCGCACAGGGGGGAAGCAATCAGCCCCAGCATTTT,CASSAQGGSNQPQHF
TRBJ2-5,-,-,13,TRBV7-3,TGTGCCAGCAGCTTTGGGGGGGCAGAGACCCAGTACTTC,CASSFGGAETQYF
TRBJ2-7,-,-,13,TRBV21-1,TGTGCCAGCAGCCCCGGGACAGTTTACGAGCAGTACTTC,CASSPGTVYEQYF
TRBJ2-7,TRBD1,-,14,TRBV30,TGTGCCTGGAGGGACCGGGACAGTTTCTACGAGCAGTACTTC,CAWRDRDSFYEQYF
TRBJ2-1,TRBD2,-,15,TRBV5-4,TGTGCCAGCAGCCCAAGGACTAGCGGGGCGGGGGAGCAGTTCTTC,CASSPRTSGAGEQFF
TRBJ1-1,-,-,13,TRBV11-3,TGTGCCAGTGACAGTGATGGGGCCACTGAAGCTTTCTTT,CASDSDGATEAFF
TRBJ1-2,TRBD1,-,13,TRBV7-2,TGTGCCAGCAACTTAGGGGGCGTCGGGGGCTACACCTTC,CASNLGGVGGYTF
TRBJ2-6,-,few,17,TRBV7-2,TGTGCCAGCAGCTTAGAGTCTTGGGGGCCTGGGGCCAACGTCCTGACTTTC,CASSLESWGPGANVLTF
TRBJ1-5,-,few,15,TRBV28,TGTGCCAGCAGGACAGAGGAATTCGGCAATCAGCCCCAGCATTTT,CASRTEEFGNQPQHF
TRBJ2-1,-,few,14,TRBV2,-,CASILDGGGREQFF
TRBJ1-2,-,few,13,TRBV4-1,TGCGCCAGCAGCCAAGAATATCGGGGGGGCTACACCTTC,CASSQEYRGGYTF
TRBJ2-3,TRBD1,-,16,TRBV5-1,TGCGCCAGCAGCTTGGGTGGACAGGGGCCCGAGGATACGCAGTATTTT,CASSLGGQGPEDTQYF
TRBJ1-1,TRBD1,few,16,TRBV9,TGTGCCAGCAGTTCGGGGCGGACAGGGCCCGACACTGAAGCTTTCTTT,CASSSGRTGPDTEAFF
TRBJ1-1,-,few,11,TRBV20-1,TGCAGTGCTACAGGGTCCACTGAAGCTTTCTTT,CSATGSTEAFF
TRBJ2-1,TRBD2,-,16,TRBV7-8,TGTGCCAGCGTCCAGCGGGGGGGCGGATCCTACAATGAGCAGTTCTTC,CASVQRGGGSYNEQFF
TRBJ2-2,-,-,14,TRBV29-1,TGCAGCGTTCCGACAGACGCGAACACCGGGGAGCTGTTTTTT,CSVPTDANTGELFF
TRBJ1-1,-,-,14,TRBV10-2,TGCGCCAGCAGTGAGTCGGGCGGAGGCACTGAAGCTTTCTTT,CASSESGGGTEAFF
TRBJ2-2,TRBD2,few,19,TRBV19,TGTGCCAGTAGTATAGCCGGGACTAGCGGGGGCCCCGCCACCGGGGAGCTGTTTTTT,CASSIAGTSGGPATGELFF
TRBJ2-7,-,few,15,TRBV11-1,TGTGCCAGCAGCCTATCGGCGGGGTCGTCTTACGAGCAGTACTTC,CASSLSAGSSYEQYF
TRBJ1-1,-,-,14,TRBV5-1,TGCGCCAGCAGCTTGGCGGGACCGGGAGTTGAAGCTTTCTTT,CASSLAGPGVEAFF
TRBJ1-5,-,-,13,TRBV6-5,TGTGCCTCCCGTCGGGGGGGAAACCAGCCCCAGCATTTT,CASRRGGNQPQHF
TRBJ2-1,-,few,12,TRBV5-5,TGTGCCAGCAGCTATGCGGGCGATGAGCAGTTCTTC,CASSYAGDEQFF
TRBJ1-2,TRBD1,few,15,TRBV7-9,TGTGCCAGCAGCTTGGAGGGGGCTCTGAGCTATGGCTACACCTTC,CASSLEGALSYGYTF
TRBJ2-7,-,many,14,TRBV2,TGTGCCAGCAGTGGGACAGCAAAAACCTACGAGCAGTACTTC,CASSGTAKTYEQYF
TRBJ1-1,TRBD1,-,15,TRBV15,TGTGCCACCAGCGACGAGGACAGGGCGAACACTGAAGCTTTCTTT,CATSDEDRANTEAFF
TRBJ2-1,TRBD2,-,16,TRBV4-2,TGTGCCAGCAGCCAAGTTGGTAGCGGGGGCAACAATGAGCAGTTCTTC,CASSQVGSGGNNEQFF
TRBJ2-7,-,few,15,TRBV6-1,TGTGCCAGCAGTGAAGACTTTGGACTGCTGGGCGAGCAGTACTTC,CASSEDFGLLGEQYF
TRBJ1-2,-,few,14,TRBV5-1,TGCGCCAGCAGCCTGAGTTACAGGGTCGATGGCTACACCTTC,CASSLSYRVDGYTF
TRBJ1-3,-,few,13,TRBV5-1,TGCGCCAGCTCCGAGGACAGATCCAACACCATATATTTT,CASSEDRSNTIYF
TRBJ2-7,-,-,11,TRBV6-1,TGTGCCAGCAGTGTTGTATTCGAGCAGTACTTC,CASSVVFEQYF
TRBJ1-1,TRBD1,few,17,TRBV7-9,TGTGCCAGCAGCCCAGAGACAGGGGGCTGGTCGGGCACTGAAGCTTTCTTT,CASSPETGGWSGTEAFF
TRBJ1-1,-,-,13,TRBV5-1,TGCGCCAGCAGCTTTACCGGGAATGGTGAAGCTTTCTTT,CASSFTGNGEAFF
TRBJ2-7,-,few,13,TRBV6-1,TGTGCCAGCCGCTCGGACAGCCAATACGAGCAGTACTTC,CASRSDSQYEQYF
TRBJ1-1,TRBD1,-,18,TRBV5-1,TGCGCCAGCAGCTTGGGCGGGGGGACAGGGAACATGAACACTGAAGCTTTCTTT,CASSLGGGTGNMNTEAFF
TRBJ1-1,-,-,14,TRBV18,TGTGCCAGCTCCCCGGGTTCCATGAACACTGAAGCTTTCTTT,CASSPGSMNTEAFF
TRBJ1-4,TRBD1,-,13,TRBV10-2,TGCGCCAGCGCGACAGGGGGGCTTGAAAAACTGTTTTTT,CASATGGLEKLFF
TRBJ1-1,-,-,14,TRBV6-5,TGTGCCAGCAGTTACGGACTGATAGGGACTGAAGCTTTCTTT,CASSYGLIGTEAFF
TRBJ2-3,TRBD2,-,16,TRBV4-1,TGCGCCAGCAGCCAAGGGTTAGCGGGGGGGCCTGATACGCAGTATTTT,CASSQGLAGGPDTQYF
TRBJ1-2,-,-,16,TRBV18,TGTGCCAGCTCAACACAGGTGGGGCTCTCTAACTATGGCTACACCTTC,CASSTQVGLSNYGYTF
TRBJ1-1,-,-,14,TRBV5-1,TGCGCCAGCAGAAAACGGGGGGCGAACACTGAAGCTTTCTTT,CASRKRGANTEAFF
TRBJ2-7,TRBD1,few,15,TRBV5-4,TGTGCCAGCAGCCCGGCCTTGGACAGGCCGTACGAGCAGTACTTC,CASSPALDRPYEQYF
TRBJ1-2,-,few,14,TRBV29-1,TGCAGCGTCCTCAGGCAGGGCCCGGCCTATGGCTACACCTTC,CSVLRQGPAYGYTF
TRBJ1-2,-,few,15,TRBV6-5,TGTGCCAGCAGTTACAGGCCGGGACTGAACTATGGCTACACCTTC,CASSYRPGLNYGYTF
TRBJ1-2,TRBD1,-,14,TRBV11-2,TGTGCCAGCAGGCAGGGGGCAGTTTTACAAGGCTACACCTTC,CASRQGAVLQGYTF